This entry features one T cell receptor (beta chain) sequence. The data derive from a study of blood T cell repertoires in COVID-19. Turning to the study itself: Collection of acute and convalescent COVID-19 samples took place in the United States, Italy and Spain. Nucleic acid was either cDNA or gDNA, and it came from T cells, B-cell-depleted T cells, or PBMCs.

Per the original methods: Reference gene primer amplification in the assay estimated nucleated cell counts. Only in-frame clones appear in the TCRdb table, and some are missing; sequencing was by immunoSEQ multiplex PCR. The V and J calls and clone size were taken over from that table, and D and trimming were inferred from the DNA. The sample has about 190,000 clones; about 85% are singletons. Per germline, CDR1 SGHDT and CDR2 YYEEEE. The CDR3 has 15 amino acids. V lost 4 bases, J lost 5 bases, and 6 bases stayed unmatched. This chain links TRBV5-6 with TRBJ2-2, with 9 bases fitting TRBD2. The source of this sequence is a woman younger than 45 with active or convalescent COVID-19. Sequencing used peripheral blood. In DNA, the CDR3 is TGTGCCAGCAGCCTTAGCGGGAGAGGGACCGGGGAGCTGTTTTTT. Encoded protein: CASSLSGRGTGELFF.